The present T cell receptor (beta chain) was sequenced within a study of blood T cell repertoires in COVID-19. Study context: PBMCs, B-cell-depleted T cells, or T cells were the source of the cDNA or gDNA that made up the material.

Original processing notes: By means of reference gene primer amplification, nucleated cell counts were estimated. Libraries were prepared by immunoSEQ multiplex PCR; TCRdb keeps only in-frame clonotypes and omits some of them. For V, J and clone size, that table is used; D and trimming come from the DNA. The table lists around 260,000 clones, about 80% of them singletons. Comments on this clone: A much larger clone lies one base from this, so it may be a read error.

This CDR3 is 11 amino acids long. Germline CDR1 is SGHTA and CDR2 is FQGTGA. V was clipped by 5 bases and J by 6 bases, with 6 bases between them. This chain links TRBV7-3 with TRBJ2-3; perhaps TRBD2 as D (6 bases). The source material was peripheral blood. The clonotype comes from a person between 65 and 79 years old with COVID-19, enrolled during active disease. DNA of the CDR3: TGTGCCAGCAGCCGGGGGGATACGCAGTATTTT. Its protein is CASSRGDTQYF.